The T cell receptor beta chain described here comes from a study of a mutant IDH1 vaccine in newly diagnosed glioma. Study information: There were 62.5% males and around 38% females among treated patients, whose mean age was about 44 years. Every participant had undergone radiotherapy, temozolomide, or both before, and most underwent both. Whole-study findings and limits: Pseudoprogression appears to have had no connection to changes in top peripheral T cell clonotypes.

As to this clone: Antigen specificity is unknown.

Libraries were prepared by immunoSEQ multiplex PCR; TCRdb keeps only in-frame clonotypes and omits some of them. The sample includes 50,000 to 65,000 clones, 65% of them seen just once. Trimming took 0 bases from V and 6 from J, leaving 7 bases between them. The CDR3 is 13 residues long. Germline CDR1 and CDR2: SGHDT and YYEEEE. Time point meaning: week 47, end of study. Topical imiquimod was applied with each vaccine dose, which held 300 ug of mutant IDH1 20-mer peptide. During weeks 1, 3, 5, 7, 11, 15, 19 and 23, patients received eight vaccinations. The TCR sequence derives from a man aged 35-49 years with glioma. Some clones in this sample may be carry-over from other donors' samples. The chain uses TRBV5-6 and TRBJ1-5; D remains unclear. The input for sequencing was peripheral blood mononuclear cells (PBMCs), taken from a glioma patient whose treatment included an IDH1 peptide vaccine. The CDR3 region is CASSLDRSQPQHF. CDR3 in DNA: TGTGCCAGCAGCTTGGACCGGAGTCAGCCCCAGCATTTT. The variable domain in full, completed from reference TRBV5-6 and TRBJ1-5, reads DAGVTQSPTHLIKTRGQQVTLRCSPKSGHDTVSWYQQALGQGPQFIFQYYEEEERQRGNFPDRFSGHQFPNYSSELNVNALLLGDSALYLCASSLDRSQPQHFGDGTRLSIL.